The 22 T cell receptor beta chains below were found in one sample sequenced in a study of T cells in Graves' hyperthyroidism and ophthalmopathy. Researchers took RNA transcripts and amplified the TCR beta CDR3 regions from them. With the HTBI primer set, the TCR CDR3 went through a first round of RT-PCR. MiXCR, applied by TCRdb to the multiplex PCR reads, yields one record per CDR3 protein. This table holds fewer than 250,000 distinct CDR3 sequences, 17% found once. Sequencing input: blood. These receptor sequences come from a middle-aged man with Graves' hyperthyroidism.

The sample holds many counts of this clonotype. This rearrangement joins TRBV3-1 to TRBJ2-5; perhaps TRBD1 as D (6 bases). This CDR3 comprises 20 residues. Germline V gene lookup returns CDR1 LGHDT and CDR2 YNNKEL (reference sequence). With 0 bases removed from V and 2 bases from J, the gap between germline ends came to 25 bases. The CDR3 DNA reads as TGTGCCAGCAGCCAAGATTTGGGGCGGACAGCCGGGGCCCTACAAGAGACCCAGTACTTC. Its protein product is CASSQDLGRTAGALQETQYF.

This chain joins TRBV5-1 and TRBJ2-2; 8 bases agree with TRBD2. The CDR3 loop spans 16 amino acids. The V gene's germline CDR1 is SGHRS and CDR2 YFSETQ. Unmatched junction bases numbered 5, after V lost 4 bases and J lost 0 bases. The CDR3 protein is CASSVAGLANTGELFF. For the CDR3, the DNA is TGCGCCAGCAGCGTAGCGGGACTAGCGAACACCGGGGAGCTGTTTTTT.

This clonotype was observed a few times. The chain employs TRBV20-1 and TRBJ2-1; 10 nucleotides match TRBD2. Germline V CDR1 and CDR2: DFQATT, SNEGSKA (reference sequence). The CDR3 is 18 amino acids. V dropped 1 base and J dropped 0; count of bases not matched to a gene: 9. The CDR3 loop is CSARGTSGHPSSYNEQFF. CDR3 bases: TGCAGTGCTAGAGGGACTAGCGGCCACCCCAGCTCCTACAATGAGCAGTTCTTC.

Turning to this clonotype: Given a much more abundant clone one base away, this may be a read error. The V call is TRBV2, the J call TRBJ2-7; D call uncertain. The V gene lost 3 bases and the J gene lost 4 bases, with 16 bases spanning the gap. Germline CDR1 is SNHLY and CDR2 is FYNNEI. CDR3 length equals 15 residues. CDR3 residues: CASSDAPGYTYEQYF. The CDR3 DNA is TGTGCCAGCAGTGATGCTCCAGGTTATACGTACGAGCAGTACTTC.

This clonotype was seen ten or more times. The chain combines TRBV20-1 with TRBJ2-1, with TRBD2 matching 12 bases. Germline values: CDR1 DFQATT, CDR2 SNEGSKA (reference sequence). The CDR3 is 17 residues long. V lost 5 bases and J lost 7; bases outside the gene matches: 15. This chain's CDR3 is CSAPGQATSGSLNEQFF. The CDR3 DNA reads as TGCAGTGCTCCGGGACAGGCGACTAGCGGGAGTTTAAATGAGCAGTTCTTC.

This clonotype was seen a few times. The chain is built from TRBV19 and TRBJ2-1; 8 bases are shared with TRBD2. V was clipped by 6 bases and J by 5 bases; unmatched bases: 9. This CDR3 is built from 15 residues. The germline V gene has CDR1 LNHDA and CDR2 SQIVND (reference sequence). CDR3 in DNA: TGTGCCAGTAGAGATAGCGGGGTGGTTCACAATGAGCAGTTCTTC. Protein product: CASRDSGVVHNEQFF.

The chain has TRBV18 and TRBJ2-2, with 7 positions matching TRBD2. Germline CDR1 and CDR2: KGHSH and LQKENI. Losses at the gene ends were 2 bases for V and 2 bases for J; bases not matched to a gene: 5. The CDR3 consists of 16 residues. The DNA of the CDR3 is TGTGCCAGCTCACCATGGGCTAGCGGAAACACCGGGGAGCTGTTTTTT. Its translation is CASSPWASGNTGELFF.

V is TRBV7-9 and J is TRBJ2-7; D remains unclear. The CDR3 consists of 14 residues. V was shortened by 3 bases and J by 3 bases, with 12 bases between the two germline ends. The germline CDR1 and CDR2 sequences are SEHNR and FQNEAQ (reference sequence). The CDR3 DNA reads TGTGCCAGCAGCTTGGAAGGTCCCTACTACGAGCAGTACTTC. This translates into CASSLEGPYYEQYF.

This chain uses TRBV5-1 with TRBJ2-1, with D perhaps TRBD1 (6 bases). CDR3 size: 15 residues. Per germline, CDR1 SGHRS and CDR2 YFSETQ. With 2 bases removed from V and 5 bases from J, the gap between germline ends came to 14 bases. The CDR3 nucleotides read TGCGCCAGCAGCTTAGAAGGGACAAATAACAATGAGCAGTTCTTC. Translating gives CASSLEGTNNNEQFF.

This chain joins TRBV5-1 and TRBJ2-7; 9 bases are shared with TRBD2. Trimming took 2 bases from V and 4 from J; bases not matched to a gene: 4. The V gene's germline CDR1 is SGHRS and CDR2 YFSETQ. The CDR3 contains 14 residues. The CDR3 spells CASSFAGGGYEQYF. The CDR3, as DNA: TGCGCCAGCAGCTTTGCGGGAGGGGGTTACGAGCAGTACTTC.

Many counts were recorded for this clonotype. The gene calls are TRBV6-2 or TRBV6-3 and TRBJ2-3; tentative D call: TRBD2 (6 bases). Germline-derived CDR1 and CDR2 are MNHEY and SVGEGT. The CDR3 length is 17 residues. V dropped 4 bases and J dropped 2 bases, with 19 bases sitting between them. This CDR3 is CASSSLRNSGYTDTQYF. The DNA of the CDR3 is TGTGCCAGCAGTTCCCTGCGAAATAGCGGATACACAGATACGCAGTATTTT.

The chain employs TRBV20-1 and TRBJ2-7, with D perhaps matching TRBD1 (6 bases). The CDR3 extends over 12 amino acids. V was cut by 5 bases and J by 6 bases, with 14 bases left in between. The germline gives CDR1 DFQATT, CDR2 SNEGSKA (reference sequence). The CDR3 region has the DNA TGCAGTGCTCCCACAGGGTCGAGCGAGCAGTACTTC. Protein product: CSAPTGSSEQYF.

Points on this clonotype: A read error may account for a junction end that differs from germline. This chain uses TRBV12-5 with TRBJ1-3; D ambiguous. This CDR3 has 17 amino acids. Germline V CDR1 and CDR2: LGHNT, FRNRAP. The CDR3 nucleotides read TGCGCTAGTGGTTTGCACAATTACCTGGACTCTGGAAACACCATATATTTT. It specifies CASGLHNYLDSGNTIYF.

This clonotype was recorded many times. The chain combines TRBV30 with TRBJ2-7; tentatively, D is TRBD1 (5 bases). Germline V gene sequence: CDR1 GTSNPN, CDR2 SVGIG (reference sequence). The V end lost 5 bases, the J end lost 2 bases, and 13 bases lay between the germline ends. CDR3 size: 13 residues. The CDR3 spells CAWARQIAYEQYF. The CDR3 DNA reads as TGTGCCTGGGCCCGACAGATCGCCTACGAGCAGTACTTC.

The CDR3 protein is CASSFLGRELYF. CDR3 nucleotide sequence: TGTGCCAGCAGTTTTTTAGGGCGGGAGTTGTACTTC. The genes are TRBV28 and TRBJ2-7, with 7 bases identical to TRBD2. The CDR3 extends over 12 amino acids. The V and J ends lost 3 bases and 12 bases, in that order; junction bases with no gene match: 8. From germline, CDR1 is MDHEN and CDR2 SYDVKM.

The gene calls are TRBV12-3 or TRBV12-4 and TRBJ2-2, with D tentatively TRBD2 (5 bases). The CDR3 runs 14 residues. Trimming removed 4 bases from V and 3 bases from J, with 9 bases in between. The CDR3 nucleotides are TGTGCCAGCAGTTCTAGCTGGGACACCGGGGAGCTGTTTTTT. It is translated as CASSSSWDTGELFF.

The chain combines TRBV20-1 with TRBJ2-2; D is possibly TRBD2 (6 bases). Trimming cost V 2 bases and J 7 bases, with 23 bases left between them. CDR1 and CDR2 from the germline V gene are DFQATT and SNEGSKA (reference sequence). The CDR3 is 17 amino acids. The CDR3 DNA reads as TGCAGTGCTAGAATCATCGATCGGGAGCTTAAGGTCGGGGAGCTGTTTTTT. Protein product: CSARIIDRELKVGELFF.

In its sample, this clonotype was seen a few times. The CDR3 sequence: CATSIGTSGLDEQFF. CDR3 sequence (DNA): TGTGCCACCAGCATCGGGACTAGCGGGCTCGATGAGCAGTTCTTC. This chain joins TRBV15 and TRBJ2-1, with TRBD2 identical over 12 bases. CDR1 and CDR2 from the germline V gene are LNHNV and YYDKDF (reference sequence). With V trimmed by 4 bases and J by 8 bases, 6 bases remained unmatched. This CDR3 comprises 15 residues.

Worth noting for this clonotype: This may arise from a read error, as a much more abundant clone is one base away. The chain links TRBV6-4 to TRBJ2-7; possible D gene TRBD1, 5 bases. The V gene's germline CDR1 is MRHNA and CDR2 SNTAGT. Trimming stripped 5 bases from V and 0 bases from J, with 20 bases between. The CDR3 contains 17 residues. The DNA of the CDR3 is TGTGCCAGCAGTTTAGGGCAGGGAAGAGCCGTCTCCTACGAGCAGTACTTC. Protein product: CASSLGQGRAVSYEQYF.

The V and J genes are TRBV6-2 or TRBV6-3 and TRBJ2-1, with D unresolved. Germline V gene lookup returns CDR1 MNHEY and CDR2 SVGEGT. The ends were cut back, 2 bases at V and 8 bases at J, with 13 bases in the middle. The CDR3 sequence is 14 residues long. The CDR3 loop is CASSYRTEGDEQFF. For the CDR3, the DNA is TGTGCCAGCAGTTACCGGACCGAAGGCGATGAGCAGTTCTTC.

This clonotype was seen ten or more times. The chain has TRBV6-4 and TRBJ1-2; TRBD1 matches 11 bases. V was pared by 4 bases and J by 5 bases, with 6 bases of the junction left unmatched. Germline lookup yields CDR1 MRHNA and CDR2 SNTAGT. The CDR3 is 15 residues long. As DNA, the CDR3 is TGTGCCAGCAGTGGGACAGGGGGCGTTTATTATGGCTACACCTTC. Translating gives CASSGTGGVYYGYTF.

The chain recombines TRBV10-3 with TRBJ1-1; 8 bases line up with TRBD1. Germline lookup yields CDR1 ENHRY and CDR2 SYGVKD. J lost 1 base, V lost 3 bases, and 13 bases had no gene match. The CDR3 loop spans 18 amino acids. The CDR3 DNA reads as TGTGCCATCAGTGATGGTTCGGTCAGGGGGCATGAGAACACTGAAGCTTTCTTT. Amino acids: CAISDGSVRGHENTEAFF.